This is a list of T cell receptor beta chains from one sample in a study of blood T cells in healthy people across ages. Using its own MiXCR run on the 5' RACE reads, TCRdb lists one record per CDR3 protein. The table has 850,000 to 1,100,000 distinct CDR3 sequences, roughly two fifths seen once. The sample was blood. The source of these receptors is a man between 18 and 29 years old in good health. Both conserved end residues are part of each CDR3. The D gene is left open where the match is weak. Some rows have no size entry. The others give once, few or many, or a class for an expanded clone.

v_call,j_call,clone_size,d_call,cdr3_aa,cdr3_nt
TRBV12-3/TRBV12-4,TRBJ2-5,many,NA,CASSQRGGRVETQYF,TGTGCCAGCAGTCAGAGAGGGGGACGAGTCGAGACCCAGTACTTC
TRBV9,TRBJ2-5,NA,TRBD2,CASSVERGGGNEQYF,TGTGCCAGCAGCGTAGAGCGGGGGGGAGGCAATGAGCAGTACTTC
TRBV15,TRBJ1-1,NA,NA,CATSLQGGRNGEAFF,TGTGCCACCAGCCTTCAAGGAGGGAGGAATGGTGAAGCTTTCTTT
TRBV20-1,TRBJ2-3,NA,NA,CSARDATGKTDTQYF,TGCAGTGCTAGAGATGCTACAGGGAAGACAGATACGCAGTATTTT
TRBV9,TRBJ2-3,NA,NA,CASSVAPSADTQYF,TGTGCCAGCAGCGTAGCTCCGAGCGCAGATACGCAGTATTTT
TRBV20-1,TRBJ2-5,NA,TRBD2,CSARKGLAVETQYF,TGCAGTGCTAGAAAAGGACTAGCGGTGGAGACCCAGTACTTC
TRBV12-3/TRBV12-4,TRBJ1-2,NA,NA,CASSFTSAFYGYTF,TGTGCCAGCAGTTTCACCTCAGCGTTCTATGGCTACACCTTC
TRBV5-1,TRBJ1-4,few,TRBD1,CASSHTGVSEKLFF,TGCGCCAGCAGCCATACAGGGGTTAGCGAAAAACTGTTTTTT
TRBV4-2,TRBJ1-2,NA,NA,CASSQEGPGRNYGYTF,TGTGCCAGCAGCCAAGAAGGGCCTGGGAGAAACTATGGCTACACCTTC
TRBV7-9,TRBJ1-2,NA,NA,CASSVVGSYGYTF,TGTGCCAGCAGCGTAGTGGGTTCCTATGGCTACACCTTC
TRBV4-2,TRBJ1-5,few,NA,CASGERGPQHF,TGTGCCAGTGGCGAAAGGGGGCCCCAGCATTTT
TRBV5-1,TRBJ1-2,NA,NA,CASSLLQGLNGYTF,TGCGCCAGCAGCTTACTACAGGGACTGAACGGCTACACCTTC
TRBV7-6,TRBJ2-2,NA,NA,CASSLVPSGTGGTGELFF,TGTGCCAGCAGCTTAGTTCCGTCCGGGACTGGCGGCACCGGGGAGCTGTTTTTT
TRBV2,TRBJ1-2,few,NA,CASSEVDSYGYTF,TGTGCCAGCAGTGAAGTAGACTCCTATGGCTACACCTTC
TRBV6-5,TRBJ2-4,few,NA,CASSYHGDLAKNIQYF,TGTGCCAGCAGTTACCACGGAGATTTAGCCAAAAACATTCAGTACTTC
TRBV18,TRBJ1-1,NA,NA,CASSPVSGRNTEAFF,TGTGCCAGCTCACCAGTCTCCGGCAGGAACACTGAAGCTTTCTTT
TRBV20-1,TRBJ2-2,NA,TRBD2,CSASGLAGGNTGELFF,TGCAGTGCCTCCGGTCTAGCGGGGGGAAACACCGGGGAGCTGTTTTTT
TRBV12-3/TRBV12-4,TRBJ2-3,NA,NA,CASSSGPADTQYF,TGTGCCAGCAGTTCAGGGCCGGCAGATACGCAGTATTTT
TRBV18,TRBJ2-1,few,NA,CASSPPILNNEQFF,TGTGCCAGCTCACCACCGATCTTGAACAATGAGCAGTTCTTC
TRBV20-1,TRBJ2-3,few,NA,CSARELGYTDTQYF,TGCAGTGCTAGAGAGCTGGGCTACACAGATACGCAGTATTTT
TRBV20-1,TRBJ2-2,NA,NA,CSARDTTRNTGELFF,TGCAGTGCTAGAGATACAACCAGGAACACCGGGGAGCTGTTTTTT
TRBV4-2,TRBJ2-5,NA,TRBD2,CASSQFPSGTSSYNEQYF,TGTGCCAGCAGCCAATTCCCTAGCGGGACAAGCTCCTACAATGAGCAGTACTTC
TRBV5-1,TRBJ1-2,many,TRBD1,CASSWGDRDFYGYTF,TGCGCCAGCAGCTGGGGGGACAGAGACTTCTATGGCTACACCTTC
TRBV10-3,TRBJ2-7,many,TRBD1,CAIRDRGTNEQYF,TGTGCCATCCGGGACAGGGGAACCAACGAGCAGTACTTC
TRBV6-5,TRBJ1-4,few,NA,CASSYNGVGANEKLFF,TGTGCCAGCAGTTACAATGGGGTCGGGGCTAATGAAAAACTGTTTTTT
TRBV29-1,TRBJ2-1,NA,NA,CSVGRLISYNEQFF,TGCAGCGTGGGCCGGTTGATCTCCTACAATGAGCAGTTCTTC
TRBV12-3/TRBV12-4,TRBJ1-1,NA,NA,CASSSDKGHLNTEAFF,TGTGCCAGCAGCTCCGATAAGGGACATTTGAACACTGAAGCTTTCTTT
TRBV6-1,TRBJ2-7,few,TRBD1,CASSEVDRVAEQYF,TGTGCCAGCAGTGAGGTTGACAGGGTGGCCGAGCAGTACTTC
TRBV4-1,TRBJ2-6,NA,NA,CASSQVQISGANVLTF,TGCGCCAGCAGCCAAGTACAGATCTCTGGGGCCAACGTCCTGACTTTC
TRBV20-1,TRBJ2-2,few,NA,CSAPGVTNTGELFF,TGCAGTGCTCCCGGGGTAACGAACACCGGGGAGCTGTTTTTT
TRBV7-2,TRBJ1-2,NA,TRBD1,CASSYPDRGRDGYTF,TGTGCCAGCAGCTACCCAGACAGGGGGCGAGATGGCTACACCTTC
TRBV29-1,TRBJ2-7,few,NA,CSVDTGRGLSYEQYF,TGCAGCGTTGATACGGGCAGGGGTTTATCCTACGAGCAGTACTTC
TRBV6-5,TRBJ2-3,NA,TRBD2,CASSQPGLAAQDTQYF,TGTGCCAGCAGTCAGCCGGGACTAGCGGCTCAAGATACGCAGTATTTT
TRBV29-1,TRBJ1-2,few,TRBD1,CSVVIGDRGPNTYGYTF,TGCAGCGTGGTTATAGGGGACAGGGGCCCTAATACATATGGCTACACCTTC
TRBV5-6,TRBJ1-4,NA,TRBD1,CASSLAGTAYEKLFF,TGTGCCAGCAGCTTGGCGGGGACAGCTTATGAAAAACTGTTTTTT
TRBV9,TRBJ2-3,few,NA,CASSVADIDADTQYF,TGTGCCAGCAGCGTAGCTGACATCGACGCAGATACGCAGTATTTT
TRBV20-1,TRBJ2-3,NA,TRBD2,CSASSGVRRSTDTQYF,TGCAGTGCCTCTAGCGGGGTCAGGAGGAGCACAGATACGCAGTATTTT
TRBV7-2,TRBJ1-5,NA,NA,CASSFTGTNNQPQHF,TGTGCCAGCAGCTTCACCGGGACGAACAATCAGCCCCAGCATTTT
TRBV5-1,TRBJ2-4,NA,NA,CASSFSGIAKNIQYF,TGCGCCAGCAGCTTTAGTGGTATAGCCAAAAACATTCAGTACTTC
TRBV6-2/TRBV6-3,TRBJ2-7,few,NA,CASSRTALYEQYF,TGTGCCAGCAGTCGGACAGCGCTCTACGAGCAGTACTTC
TRBV4-1,TRBJ1-5,few,NA,CASSQGAFNQPQHF,TGCGCCAGCAGCCAGGGGGCCTTCAATCAGCCCCAGCATTTT
TRBV30,TRBJ2-5,NA,NA,CAWSLPASEETQYF,TGTGCCTGGAGTCTACCAGCGAGTGAGGAGACCCAGTACTTC
TRBV20-1,TRBJ2-1,NA,NA,CSARGGRNEQFF,TGCAGTGCTAGAGGGGGTAGGAATGAGCAGTTCTTC
TRBV12-3/TRBV12-4,TRBJ2-3,few,TRBD2,CASANSGGEADTQYF,TGTGCCAGCGCGAATAGCGGGGGTGAGGCAGATACGCAGTATTTT
TRBV12-3/TRBV12-4,TRBJ1-2,NA,TRBD1,CASSNPKGQGRGYTF,TGTGCCAGCAGTAATCCGAAGGGACAGGGGAGGGGCTACACCTTC
TRBV6-6,TRBJ2-2,NA,NA,CASSPFTGELFF,TGTGCCAGCAGCCCGTTCACCGGGGAGCTGTTTTTT
TRBV18,TRBJ2-1,NA,TRBD1,CASSPDRQGSHNEQFF,TGTGCCAGCTCACCGGATAGACAGGGGTCTCACAATGAGCAGTTCTTC
TRBV15,TRBJ1-1,NA,NA,CATSRDYGGATEAFF,TGTGCCACCAGCAGAGATTACGGGGGGGCCACTGAAGCTTTCTTT
TRBV10-3,TRBJ1-6,NA,NA,CAISESRGGVSPLHF,TGTGCCATCAGTGAGTCGAGGGGAGGGGTTTCACCCCTCCACTTT
TRBV20-1,TRBJ1-1,few,NA,CSQTRDLGAFF,TGCAGTCAAACCCGGGACCTTGGAGCTTTCTTT
TRBV4-2,TRBJ2-3,many,NA,CASSQEAVSDTQYF,TGTGCCAGCAGCCAAGAAGCGGTTTCGGATACGCAGTATTTT
TRBV27,TRBJ2-3,few,NA,CASSLAPSSADTQYF,TGTGCCAGCAGTTTAGCCCCTAGTTCGGCAGATACGCAGTATTTT
TRBV6-1,TRBJ1-5,NA,NA,CASSRTGGLGQPQHF,TGTGCCAGCAGTCGTACAGGTGGGTTAGGGCAGCCCCAGCATTTT
TRBV12-3/TRBV12-4,TRBJ1-5,NA,NA,CASTLGGSGNQPQHF,TGTGCCAGCACCCTTGGAGGGAGTGGCAATCAGCCCCAGCATTTT
TRBV2,TRBJ1-5,NA,NA,CASSGVTDSNQPQHF,TGTGCCAGCAGTGGGGTTACCGATAGCAATCAGCCCCAGCATTTT
TRBV7-2,TRBJ1-1,few,NA,CASSSLGGEAFF,TGTGCCAGCAGCTCCCTGGGGGGTGAAGCTTTCTTT
TRBV20-1,TRBJ2-5,NA,NA,CSAPGPLQETQYF,TGCAGTGCCCCCGGACCGCTACAAGAGACCCAGTACTTC
TRBV5-5,TRBJ2-5,NA,NA,CASSLYQPSVYF,TGTGCCAGCAGCTTGTACCAACCCAGTGTGTACTTC